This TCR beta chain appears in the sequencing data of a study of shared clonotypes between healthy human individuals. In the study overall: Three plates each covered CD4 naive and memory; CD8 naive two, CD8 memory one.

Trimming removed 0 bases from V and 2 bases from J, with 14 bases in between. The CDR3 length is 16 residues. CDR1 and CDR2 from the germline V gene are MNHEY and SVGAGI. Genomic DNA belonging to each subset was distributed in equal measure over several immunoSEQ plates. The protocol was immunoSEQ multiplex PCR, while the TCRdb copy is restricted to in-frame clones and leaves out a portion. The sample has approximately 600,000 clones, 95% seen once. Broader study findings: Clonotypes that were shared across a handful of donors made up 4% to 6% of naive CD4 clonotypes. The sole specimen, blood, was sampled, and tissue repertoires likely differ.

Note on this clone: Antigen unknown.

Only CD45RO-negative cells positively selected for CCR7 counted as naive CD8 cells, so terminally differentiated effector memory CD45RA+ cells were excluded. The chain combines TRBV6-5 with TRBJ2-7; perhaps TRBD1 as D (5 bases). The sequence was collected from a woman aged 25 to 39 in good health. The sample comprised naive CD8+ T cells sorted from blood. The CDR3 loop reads CASSYSETAPTYEQYF. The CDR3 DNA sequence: TGTGCCAGCAGTTACTCCGAGACAGCGCCGACCTACGAGCAGTACTTC.